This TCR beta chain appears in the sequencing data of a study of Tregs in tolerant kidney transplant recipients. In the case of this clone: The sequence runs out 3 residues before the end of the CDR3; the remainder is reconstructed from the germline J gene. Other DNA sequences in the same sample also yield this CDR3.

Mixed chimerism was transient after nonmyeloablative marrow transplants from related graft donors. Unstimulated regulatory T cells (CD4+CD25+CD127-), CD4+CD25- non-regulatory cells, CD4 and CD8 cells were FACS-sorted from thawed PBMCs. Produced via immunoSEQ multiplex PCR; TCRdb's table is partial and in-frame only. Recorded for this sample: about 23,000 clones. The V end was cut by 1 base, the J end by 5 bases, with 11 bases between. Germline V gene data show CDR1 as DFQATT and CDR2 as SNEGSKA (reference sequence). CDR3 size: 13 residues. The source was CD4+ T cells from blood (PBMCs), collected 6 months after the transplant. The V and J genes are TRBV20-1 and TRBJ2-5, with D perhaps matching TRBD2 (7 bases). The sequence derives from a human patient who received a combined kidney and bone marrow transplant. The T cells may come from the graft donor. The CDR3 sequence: CSARGGGKETQYF. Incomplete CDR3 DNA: TGCAGTGCTAGAGGCGGGGGCAAGGAGACC.